These 2 T cell receptor beta chains share one sample of origin, sequenced in a study of cytomegalovirus exposure and HLA in healthy donors. 60 Vbeta and 13 Jbeta primers were used in PCR. TCRdb's copy holds only in-frame clones and misses some; the assay was immunoSEQ multiplex PCR. This sample's clone table lists over 45,000 clones. The sample consisted of PBMCs. The source of these receptors is a woman aged 18-35 years in good health and CMV-seronegative.

This chain links TRBV27 with TRBJ1-1; D uncertain. V lost 5 bases and J 5 bases, leaving 12 bases between the germline ends. CDR3 length: 13 residues. Germline values: CDR1 MNHEY, CDR2 SMNVEV (reference sequence). CDR3 in DNA: TGTGCCAGCAGTAAGCAATCGGGGACTGAAGCTTTCTTT. This encodes CASSKQSGTEAFF.

The rearrangement uses TRBV11-2 and TRBJ2-2, with 10 bases aligning to TRBD1. CDR3 length: 15 residues. Trimming removed 5 bases from V and 3 bases from J; junction bases left unmatched: 3. Germline V CDR1 and CDR2: SGHAT, FQNNGV. CDR3 sequence (DNA): TGTGCCAGCAGCCTCGACAGGGGGCACACCGGGGAGCTGTTTTTT. Its translation: CASSLDRGHTGELFF.